Sequencing of this TCR beta chain was carried out in a study of beta chain features in type 1 diabetes. Study-wide points: All four CD4+ subsets from Type 1 diabetes patients carried moderately but significantly shorter TCRB CDR3s.

The CDR3 contains 14 residues. V gave up 3 bases and J gave up 3 bases, with 11 bases separating them. Looked up from germline, CDR1 is MNHNS and CDR2 is SASEGT. The investigators reverse transcribed all of the isolated RNA, so they sequenced expressed TCRB transcripts. The protocol was immunoSEQ multiplex PCR, while the TCRdb copy is restricted to in-frame clones and leaves out a portion. The sample contains 500,000 to 800,000 clones, 9.5% to 15% of which appear only once. This clone was observed a handful of times. Its antigen is unidentified. Sequences were obtained from naive CD4+ T cells from blood. The chain uses TRBV6-1 and TRBJ2-5, with unresolved D. This receptor was identified in a man younger than 45 with type 1 diabetes. The CDR3 spells CASSDEQPKETQYF. The DNA of the CDR3 is TGTGCCAGCAGTGATGAGCAGCCTAAAGAGACCCAGTACTTC.